These 9 T cell receptor beta chains share one sample of origin, sequenced in a study of blood T cell repertoires in COVID-19. The protocol was immunoSEQ multiplex PCR, while the TCRdb copy is restricted to in-frame clones and leaves out a portion. The sample gives 310,000 or so clones, around nine tenths of which show up once; 1% to 1.5% is in the top ten. The sample comprised peripheral blood. These receptors were obtained from a man aged 65 to 85 with acute or convalescent COVID-19.

The gene calls are TRBV19 and TRBJ2-7; maybe TRBD2 (6 bases). V lost 0 bases and J lost 3, with 15 bases in between. The CDR3 consists of 16 residues. Per germline, CDR1 LNHDA and CDR2 SQIVND (reference sequence). This CDR3 reads CASSIEWSGEYYEQYF. CDR3 sequence (DNA): TGTGCCAGTAGTATAGAGTGGTCGGGAGAGTACTACGAGCAGTACTTC. The variable domain in full, completed from reference TRBV19 and TRBJ2-7, reads DGGITQSPKYLFRKEGQNVTLSCEQNLNHDAMYWYRQDPGQGLRLIYYSQIVNDFQKGDIAEGYSVSREKKESFPLTVTSAQKNPTAFYLCASSIEWSGEYYEQYFGPGTRLTVT.

The chain couples TRBV28 to TRBJ2-5; TRBD1 might be the D (6 bases). This CDR3 is 14 amino acids long. Trimming took off 6 bases at V and 4 bases at J, with 15 bases between the two ends. Germline values: CDR1 MDHEN, CDR2 SYDVKM. Here the CDR3 reads CASRGATSGETQYF. The CDR3, as DNA: TGTGCCAGCAGGGGGGCCACATCAGGAGAGACCCAGTACTTC.

V usage is TRBV19 and J usage is TRBJ2-7; a weak D match, TRBD2 (5 bases). The CDR3 is made up of 13 amino acids. Germline CDR1 and CDR2: LNHDA and SQIVND (reference sequence). The ends were cut back, 3 bases at V and 9 bases at J, with 15 bases in the middle. CDR3 region: CASSILGATGQYF. The DNA of the CDR3 is TGTGCCAGTAGTATTCTGGGAGCGACGGGGCAGTACTTC. Complete variable domain (other parts from reference TRBV19 and TRBJ2-7): DGGITQSPKYLFRKEGQNVTLSCEQNLNHDAMYWYRQDPGQGLRLIYYSQIVNDFQKGDIAEGYSVSREKKESFPLTVTSAQKNPTAFYLCASSILGATGQYFGPGTRLTVT.

This clone was observed a few times. This chain joins TRBV7-2 and TRBJ1-2; TRBD1 matches 7 bases. This CDR3 comprises 16 residues. The V and J ends lost 9 bases and 6 bases, in that order; junction bases with no gene match: 19. CDR1 is SGHTA, CDR2 FQGNSA, per germline. CDR3 bases: TGTGCCAGTAAACAGGGGTTATCGACTAGAGAAAATGGCTACACCTTC. This translates into CASKQGLSTRENGYTF. Full variable domain (remainder filled in from reference TRBV7-2 and TRBJ1-2): GAGVSQSPSNKVTEKGKDVELRCDPISGHTALYWYRQSLGQGLEFLIYFQGNSAPDKSGLPSDRFSAERTGGSVSTLTIQRTQQEDSAVYLCASKQGLSTRENGYTFGSGTRLTVV.

The V gene is TRBV28, the J gene TRBJ2-7; TRBD1 aligns across 9 bases. The V gene end was trimmed by 5 bases and the J gene end by 4 bases; junction bases not matched to a gene: 12. In germline, CDR1 is MDHEN, CDR2 SYDVKM. This CDR3 comprises 16 residues. The DNA of the CDR3 is TGTGCCAGCAGTCCGCTAGGGACAGGGAGTTCGTACGAGCAGTACTTC. Amino acid sequence: CASSPLGTGSSYEQYF.

In regard to this clone: At one end, the junction sequence differs from germline, possibly due to a read error. V gene TRBV28 combines with J gene TRBJ2-7, with 9 bases fitting TRBD1. Germline V gives CDR1 MDHEN, CDR2 SYDVKM. The length of the CDR3 is 12 residues. For the CDR3, the DNA is TGTGCCAGCAGTTTACCCACAGGGGGCTACGTCTTC. This sequence encodes CASSLPTGGYVF.

The rearrangement uses TRBV15 and TRBJ2-5; D uncertain. The V gene's germline CDR1 is LNHNV and CDR2 YYDKDF (reference sequence). The CDR3 runs 14 residues. Trimming cost V 1 base and J 5 bases, with 11 bases left between them. In nucleotides, the CDR3 is TGTGCCACCAGCAGAGTTGGGCTTACGGAGACCCAGTACTTC. Its protein is CATSRVGLTETQYF.

The chain employs TRBV27 and TRBJ1-1; no definite D call. V lost 2 bases and J 0 bases, leaving 10 bases between the germline ends. This CDR3 has 15 residues. CDR1 is MNHEY, CDR2 SMNVEV, per germline (reference sequence). This CDR3 is CASSLGWTVNTEAFF. CDR3 DNA sequence: TGTGCCAGCAGTTTAGGTTGGACTGTGAACACTGAAGCTTTCTTT.

This clone was seen a handful of times. The J gene is TRBJ2-1, the V gene TRBV20-1; D gene unclear. Trimming pared 3 bases from V and 0 bases from J, leaving 6 bases between. Per germline, CDR1 DFQATT and CDR2 SNEGSKA (reference sequence). The CDR3 extends over 13 amino acids. The CDR3 here is CSASHSSYNEQFF. In DNA, the CDR3 is TGCAGTGCTAGTCATAGCTCCTACAATGAGCAGTTCTTC.